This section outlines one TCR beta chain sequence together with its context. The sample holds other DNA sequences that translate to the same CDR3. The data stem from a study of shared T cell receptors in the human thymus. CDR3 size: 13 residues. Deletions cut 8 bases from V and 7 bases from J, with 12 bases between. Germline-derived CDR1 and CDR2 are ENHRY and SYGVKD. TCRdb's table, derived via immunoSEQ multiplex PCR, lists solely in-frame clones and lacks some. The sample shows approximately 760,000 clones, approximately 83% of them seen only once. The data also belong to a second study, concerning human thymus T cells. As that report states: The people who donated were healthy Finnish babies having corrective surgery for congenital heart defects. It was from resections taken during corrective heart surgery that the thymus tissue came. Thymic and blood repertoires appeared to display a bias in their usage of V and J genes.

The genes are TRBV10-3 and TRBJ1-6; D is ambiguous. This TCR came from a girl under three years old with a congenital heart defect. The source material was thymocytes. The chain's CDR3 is CAIAQNLNSPLHF. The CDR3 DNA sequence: TGTGCCATCGCACAAAATCTCAATTCACCCCTCCACTTT.